This entry concerns a single T cell receptor beta chain. These data come from a study of T cell changes during pregnancy in multiple sclerosis. The method was immunoSEQ multiplex PCR; TCRdb's version includes in-frame clones alone and lacks a portion of them. The data show roughly 37,000 clones, roughly 91% seen once. The V end was cut by 5 bases, the J end by 4 bases, with 20 bases between. The germline CDR1 and CDR2 sequences are MGHDK and SYGVNS. This CDR3 contains 16 residues. The chain has TRBV25-1 and TRBJ1-1; D is perhaps TRBD1 (5 bases). The clonotype was recovered from a female donor in good health, enrolled as a control in a pregnancy study. The material was CD4+ T cells from peripheral blood mononuclear cells, obtained in the second trimester of pregnancy. The CDR3 nucleotides read TGTGCCAGCAGTCCGAGGGGAGGGCTCGGAGTCACTGAAGCTTTCTTT. Translating gives CASSPRGGLGVTEAFF.